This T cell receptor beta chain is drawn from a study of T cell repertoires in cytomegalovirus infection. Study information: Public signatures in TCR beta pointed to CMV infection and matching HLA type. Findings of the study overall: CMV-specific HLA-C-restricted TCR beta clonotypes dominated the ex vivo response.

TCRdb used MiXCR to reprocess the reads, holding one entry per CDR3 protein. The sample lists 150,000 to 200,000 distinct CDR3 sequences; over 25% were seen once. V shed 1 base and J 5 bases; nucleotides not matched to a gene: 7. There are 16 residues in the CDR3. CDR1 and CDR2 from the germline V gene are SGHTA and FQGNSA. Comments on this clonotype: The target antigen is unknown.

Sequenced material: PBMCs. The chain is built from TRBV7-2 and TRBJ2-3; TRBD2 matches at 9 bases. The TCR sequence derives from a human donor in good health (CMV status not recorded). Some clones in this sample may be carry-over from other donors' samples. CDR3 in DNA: TGTGCCAGCAGCTTAGGAGGCGGGGGGGCCAGAGATACGCAGTATTTT. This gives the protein CASSLGGGGARDTQYF.